Detailed here is one TCR beta chain. The repertoire was sequenced with immunoSEQ multiplex PCR; TCRdb's copy has only in-frame clones and lacks some. The table includes about 330,000 clones, approximately 87% detected once. The data stem from a study of blood T cell repertoires in COVID-19. Source material: peripheral blood. The source is a woman aged 45-60 years with active or convalescent COVID-19.

In DNA, the CDR3 is TGTGCCAGCAGCCCGGGCGGAGCGGTTCGGGATCAGCCCCAGCATTTT. Its protein product is CASSPGGAVRDQPQHF. The chain recombines TRBV5-6 with TRBJ1-5, with no clear D. CDR1 is SGHDT, CDR2 YYEEEE, per germline. The V end lost 4 bases, the J end lost 5 bases, and 19 bases lay between the germline ends. The CDR3 has 16 residues.